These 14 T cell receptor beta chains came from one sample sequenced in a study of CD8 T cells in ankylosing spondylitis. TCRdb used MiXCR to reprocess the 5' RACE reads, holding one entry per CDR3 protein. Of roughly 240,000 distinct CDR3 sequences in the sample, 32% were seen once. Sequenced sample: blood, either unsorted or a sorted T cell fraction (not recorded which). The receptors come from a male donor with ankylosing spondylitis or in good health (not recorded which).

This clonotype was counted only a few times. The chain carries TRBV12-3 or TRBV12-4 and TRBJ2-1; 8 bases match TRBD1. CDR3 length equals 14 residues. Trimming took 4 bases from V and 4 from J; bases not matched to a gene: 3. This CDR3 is CASSSRQGYNEQFF. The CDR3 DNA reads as TGTGCCAGCAGTTCGAGACAGGGGTACAATGAGCAGTTCTTC.

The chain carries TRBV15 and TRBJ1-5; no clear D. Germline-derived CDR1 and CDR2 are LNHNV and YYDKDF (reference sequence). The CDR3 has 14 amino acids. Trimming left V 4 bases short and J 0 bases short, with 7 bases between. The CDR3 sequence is CATSTGYSNQPQHF. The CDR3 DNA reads TGTGCCACCAGCACAGGCTATAGCAATCAGCCCCAGCATTTT.

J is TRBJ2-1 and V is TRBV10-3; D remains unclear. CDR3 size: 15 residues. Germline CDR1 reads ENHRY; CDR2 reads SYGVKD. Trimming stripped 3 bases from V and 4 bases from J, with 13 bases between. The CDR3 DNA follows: TGTGCCATCAGTGAAGGACCCACGACTTACAATGAGCAGTTCTTC. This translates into CAISEGPTTYNEQFF.

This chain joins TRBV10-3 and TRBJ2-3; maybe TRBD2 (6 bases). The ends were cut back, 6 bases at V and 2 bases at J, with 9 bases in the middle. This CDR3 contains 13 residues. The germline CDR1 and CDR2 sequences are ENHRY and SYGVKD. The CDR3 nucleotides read TGTGCCATCAGGGGGGACTCCACAGATACGCAGTATTTT. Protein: CAIRGDSTDTQYF.

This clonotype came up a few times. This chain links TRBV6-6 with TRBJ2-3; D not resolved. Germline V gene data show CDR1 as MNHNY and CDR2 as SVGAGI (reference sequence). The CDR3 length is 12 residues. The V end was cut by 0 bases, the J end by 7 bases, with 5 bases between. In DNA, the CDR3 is TGTGCCAGCAGTTACTCCCCCCATACGCAGTATTTT. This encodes CASSYSPHTQYF.

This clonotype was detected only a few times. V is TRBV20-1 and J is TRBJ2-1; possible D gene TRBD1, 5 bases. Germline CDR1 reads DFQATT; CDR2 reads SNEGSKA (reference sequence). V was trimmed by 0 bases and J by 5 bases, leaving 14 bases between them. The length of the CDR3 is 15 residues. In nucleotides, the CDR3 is TGCAGTGCTAGAGATCAGGGTAGGAGAAACAATGAGCAGTTCTTC. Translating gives CSARDQGRRNNEQFF.

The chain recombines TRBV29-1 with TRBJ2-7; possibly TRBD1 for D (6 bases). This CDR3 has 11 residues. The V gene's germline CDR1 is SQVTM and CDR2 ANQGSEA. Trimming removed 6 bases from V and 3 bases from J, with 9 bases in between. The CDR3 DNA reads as TGCAGCGTCGGACAGATCTACGAGCAGTACTTC. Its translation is CSVGQIYEQYF.

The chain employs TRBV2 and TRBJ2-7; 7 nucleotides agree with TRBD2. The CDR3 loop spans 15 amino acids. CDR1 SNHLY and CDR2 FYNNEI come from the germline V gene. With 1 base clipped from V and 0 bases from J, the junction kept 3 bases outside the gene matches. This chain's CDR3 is CASSEGEGSSYEQYF. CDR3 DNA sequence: TGTGCCAGCAGTGAAGGGGAGGGTAGCTCCTACGAGCAGTACTTC.

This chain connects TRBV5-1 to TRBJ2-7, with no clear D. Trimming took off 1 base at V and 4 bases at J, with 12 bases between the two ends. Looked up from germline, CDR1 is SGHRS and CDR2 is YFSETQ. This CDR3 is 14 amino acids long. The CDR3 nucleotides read TGCGCCAGCAGCTTGTTGCCCTTGGCGTACGAGCAGTACTTC. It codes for CASSLLPLAYEQYF.

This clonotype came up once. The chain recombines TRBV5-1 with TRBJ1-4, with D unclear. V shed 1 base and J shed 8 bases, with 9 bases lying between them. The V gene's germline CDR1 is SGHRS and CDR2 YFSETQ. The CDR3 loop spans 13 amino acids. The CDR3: CASSLIPDEKLFF. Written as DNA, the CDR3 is TGCGCCAGCAGCTTGATCCCGGACGAAAAACTGTTTTTT.

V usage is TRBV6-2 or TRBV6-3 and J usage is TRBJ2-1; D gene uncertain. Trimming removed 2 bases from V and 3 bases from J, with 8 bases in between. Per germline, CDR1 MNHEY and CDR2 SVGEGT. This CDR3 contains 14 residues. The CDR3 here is CASSYRASYNEQFF. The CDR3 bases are TGTGCCAGCAGTTACAGGGCCAGCTACAATGAGCAGTTCTTC.

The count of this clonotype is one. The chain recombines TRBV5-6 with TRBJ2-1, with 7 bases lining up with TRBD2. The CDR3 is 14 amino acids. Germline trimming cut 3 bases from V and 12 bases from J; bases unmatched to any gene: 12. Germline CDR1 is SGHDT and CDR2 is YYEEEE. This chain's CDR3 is CASSYRTSLFAQFF. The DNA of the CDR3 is TGTGCCAGCAGCTACCGGACTAGTTTGTTCGCGCAGTTCTTC.

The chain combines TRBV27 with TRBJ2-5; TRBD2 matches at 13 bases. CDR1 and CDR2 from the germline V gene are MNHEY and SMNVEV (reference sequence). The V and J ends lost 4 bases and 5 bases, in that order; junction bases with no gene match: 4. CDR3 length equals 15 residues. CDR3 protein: CASSSTSGGAETQYF. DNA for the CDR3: TGTGCCAGCAGTTCTACTAGCGGGGGGGCCGAGACCCAGTACTTC.

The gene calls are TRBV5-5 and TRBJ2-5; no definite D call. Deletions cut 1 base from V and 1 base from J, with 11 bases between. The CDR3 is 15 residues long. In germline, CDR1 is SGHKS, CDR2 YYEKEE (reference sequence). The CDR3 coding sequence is TGTGCCAGCAGCTTGTTCCCGCAGAGCCAAGAGACCCAGTACTTC. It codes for CASSLFPQSQETQYF.